This T cell receptor beta chain was recovered during a study of PD-1 blockade in mismatch repair-deficient tumors (dated by TCRdb to about 2017). Some background on the complete study: Between late 2013 and 2016, the trial enrolled 86 consecutive patients with about twelve mismatch repair-deficient cancer types, every one of whom had been previously treated and was progressing. Tumor-associated T cell clones were tracked in the peripheral blood of patients responding to PD-1 blockade by deep sequencing of TCR CDR3 regions. What the study reported, not specific to this receptor: After pembrolizumab, tumor-resident clones, which were often undetectable in blood before treatment, expanded rapidly and then contracted, generally ahead of radiologic responses.

As concerns this clone: Its antigen is currently not known. The sample holds no much larger clone one base away, and base qualities are not on file.

Library preparation used the immunoSEQ multiplex PCR assay. As stored in TCRdb, this immuneACCESS dataset retains in-frame rearrangements with V and J assigned. A fraction of the clones does not appear; measured against another copy, unresolved V genes explain less than half of the discrepancy, and the remainder lacks a known reason. The sample table records about 51,000 clones; over 75% of these occur just once. The ten largest clonotypes hold roughly 8.7% of the sample. For each enrolled patient, mismatch repair deficiency was established using either polymerase chain reaction or immunohistochemistry. TCR sequencing was performed for three patients who responded to pembrolizumab therapy. In the phase II trial, pembrolizumab PD-1 blockade was tested prospectively in advanced mismatch repair-deficient cancers, no matter which tissue of origin the cancers came from. Serial peripheral blood T cell samples were collected before and at multiple times after starting PD-1 blockade. Blood sampling times were reported as weeks after the first pembrolizumab dose.

V sheds 4 bases and J sheds 0 bases, leaving 7 bases between their ends. From the cysteine up to the phenylalanine, the CDR3 has a length of 13 residues. The CDR3 DNA has 39 bases and is translated from base 1. The germline V gene provides CDR1 SQVTM and CDR2 ANQGSEA. The sample was peripheral blood, taken 20 weeks after starting pembrolizumab. The TCR originated in an adult with mismatch repair-deficient cancer. Recombination joined TRBV29-1 with TRBJ1-3, with the D segment identity uncertain. The nucleotide sequence is given as TGCAGCGTTGGGAGGGACTCTGGAAACACCATATATTTT. Its amino acids are CSVGRDSGNTIYF.